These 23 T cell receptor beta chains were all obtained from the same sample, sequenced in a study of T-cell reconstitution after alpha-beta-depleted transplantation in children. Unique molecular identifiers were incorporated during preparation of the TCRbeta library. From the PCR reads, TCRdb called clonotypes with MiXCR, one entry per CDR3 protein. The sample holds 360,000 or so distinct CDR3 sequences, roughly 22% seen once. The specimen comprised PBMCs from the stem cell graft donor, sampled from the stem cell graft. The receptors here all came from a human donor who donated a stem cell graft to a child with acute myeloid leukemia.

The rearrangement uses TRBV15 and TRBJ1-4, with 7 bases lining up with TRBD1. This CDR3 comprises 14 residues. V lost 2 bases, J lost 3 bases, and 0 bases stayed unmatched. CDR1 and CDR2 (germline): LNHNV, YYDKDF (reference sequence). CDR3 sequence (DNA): TGTGCCACCAGCAGAAGGGGGCCTAATGAAAAACTGTTTTTT. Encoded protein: CATSRRGPNEKLFF.

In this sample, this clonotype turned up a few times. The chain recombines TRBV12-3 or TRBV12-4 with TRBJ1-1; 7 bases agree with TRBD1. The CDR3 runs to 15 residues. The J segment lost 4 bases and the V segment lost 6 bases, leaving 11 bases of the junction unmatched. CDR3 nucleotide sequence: TGTGCCAGCAGCAAGCAGGGGGGAGTAGGCACTGAAGCTTTCTTT. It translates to CASSKQGGVGTEAFF.

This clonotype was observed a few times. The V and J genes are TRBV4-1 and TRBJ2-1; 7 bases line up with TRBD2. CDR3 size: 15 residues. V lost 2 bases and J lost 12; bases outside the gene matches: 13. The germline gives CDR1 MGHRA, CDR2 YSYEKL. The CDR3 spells CASSQFETSRSPQFF. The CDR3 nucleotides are TGCGCCAGCAGCCAATTTGAGACTAGCAGGTCTCCGCAGTTCTTC.

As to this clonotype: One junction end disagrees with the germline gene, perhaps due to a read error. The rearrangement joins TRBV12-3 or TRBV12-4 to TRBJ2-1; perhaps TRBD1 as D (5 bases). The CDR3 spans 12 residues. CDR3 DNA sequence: TGTGCCAGCAGTTTTAGGGGAATAGCCCCCCTCTTC. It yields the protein CASSFRGIAPLF.

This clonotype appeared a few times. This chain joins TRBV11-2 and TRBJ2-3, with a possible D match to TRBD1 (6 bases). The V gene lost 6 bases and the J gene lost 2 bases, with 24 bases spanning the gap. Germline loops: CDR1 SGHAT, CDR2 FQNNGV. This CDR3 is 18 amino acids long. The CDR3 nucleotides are TGTGCCAGCAGTCTCATACCGAGGGGGAATCCCAACACAGATACGCAGTATTTT. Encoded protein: CASSLIPRGNPNTDTQYF. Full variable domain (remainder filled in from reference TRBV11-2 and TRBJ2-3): EAGVAQSPRYKIIEKRQSVAFWCNPISGHATLYWYQQILGQGPKLLIQFQNNGVVDDSQLPKDRFSAERLKGVDSTLKIQPAKLEDSAVYLCASSLIPRGNPNTDTQYFGPGTRLTVL.

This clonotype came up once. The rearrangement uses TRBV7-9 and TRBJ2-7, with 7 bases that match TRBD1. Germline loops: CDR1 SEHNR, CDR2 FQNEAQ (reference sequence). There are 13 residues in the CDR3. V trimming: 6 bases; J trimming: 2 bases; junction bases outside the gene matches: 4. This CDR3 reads CASRGQPPYEQYF. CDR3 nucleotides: TGTGCCAGCAGGGGACAGCCGCCCTACGAGCAGTACTTC.

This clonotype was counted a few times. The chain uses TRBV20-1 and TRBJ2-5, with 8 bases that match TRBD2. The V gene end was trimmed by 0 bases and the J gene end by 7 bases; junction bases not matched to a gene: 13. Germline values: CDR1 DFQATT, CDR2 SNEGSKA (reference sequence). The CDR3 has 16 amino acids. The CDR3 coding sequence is TGCAGTGCTAGAGATTTGTTGCGGGAGGCCGGTAGGACCCAGTACTTC. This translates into CSARDLLREAGRTQYF.

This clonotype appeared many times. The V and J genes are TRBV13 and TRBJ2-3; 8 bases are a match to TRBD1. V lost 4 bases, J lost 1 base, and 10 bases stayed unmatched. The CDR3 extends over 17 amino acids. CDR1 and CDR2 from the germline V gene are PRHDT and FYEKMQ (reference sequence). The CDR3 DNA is TGTGCCAGCAGCTCGGTAAACAGGGGGTTTGGCACAGATACGCAGTATTTT. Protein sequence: CASSSVNRGFGTDTQYF.

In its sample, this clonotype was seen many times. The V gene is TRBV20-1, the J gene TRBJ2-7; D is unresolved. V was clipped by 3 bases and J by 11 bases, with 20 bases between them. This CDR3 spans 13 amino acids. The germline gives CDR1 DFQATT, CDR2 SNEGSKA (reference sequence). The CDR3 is CSASPDPPGVKYF. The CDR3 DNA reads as TGCAGTGCTAGCCCCGATCCGCCGGGTGTTAAGTACTTC.

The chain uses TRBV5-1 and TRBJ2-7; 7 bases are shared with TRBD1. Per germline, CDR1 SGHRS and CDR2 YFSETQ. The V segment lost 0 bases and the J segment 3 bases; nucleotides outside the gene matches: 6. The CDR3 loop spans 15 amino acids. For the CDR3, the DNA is TGCGCCAGCAGCTTGGTGACCCACAGGGGCTACGAGCAGTACTTC. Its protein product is CASSLVTHRGYEQYF.

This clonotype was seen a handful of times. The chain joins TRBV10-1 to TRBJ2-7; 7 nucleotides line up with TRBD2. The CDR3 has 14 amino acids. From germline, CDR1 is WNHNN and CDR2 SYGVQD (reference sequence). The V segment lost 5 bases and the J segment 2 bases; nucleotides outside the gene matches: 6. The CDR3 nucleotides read TGCGCCAGCAGTCCTGCGGGAGTAACCTACGAGCAGTACTTC. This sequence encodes CASSPAGVTYEQYF.

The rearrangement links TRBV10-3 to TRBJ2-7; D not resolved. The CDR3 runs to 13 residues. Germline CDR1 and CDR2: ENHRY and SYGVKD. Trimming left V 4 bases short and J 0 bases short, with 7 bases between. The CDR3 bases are TGTGCCATCAGTGGAAGAAGCTCCTACGAGCAGTACTTC. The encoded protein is CAISGRSSYEQYF.

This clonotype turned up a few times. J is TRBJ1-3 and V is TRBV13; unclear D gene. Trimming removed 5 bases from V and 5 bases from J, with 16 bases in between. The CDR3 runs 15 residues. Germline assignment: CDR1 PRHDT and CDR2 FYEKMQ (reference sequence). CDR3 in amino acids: CASSLQWAERNTIYF. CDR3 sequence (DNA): TGTGCCAGCAGCCTGCAGTGGGCGGAACGAAACACCATATATTTT.

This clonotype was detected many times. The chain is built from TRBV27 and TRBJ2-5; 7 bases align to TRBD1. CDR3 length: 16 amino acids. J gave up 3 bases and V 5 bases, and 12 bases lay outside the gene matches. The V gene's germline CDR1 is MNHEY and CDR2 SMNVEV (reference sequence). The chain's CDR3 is CASSPYNQQGKETQYF. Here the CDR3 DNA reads TGTGCCAGCAGTCCCTACAACCAACAGGGGAAAGAGACCCAGTACTTC.

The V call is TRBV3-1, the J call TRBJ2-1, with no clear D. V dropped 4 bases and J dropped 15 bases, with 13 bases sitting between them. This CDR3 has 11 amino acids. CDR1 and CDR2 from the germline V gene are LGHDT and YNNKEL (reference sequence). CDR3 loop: CASSLGVWAFF. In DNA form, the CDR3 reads TGTGCCAGCAGCCTAGGAGTATGGGCGTTCTTC.

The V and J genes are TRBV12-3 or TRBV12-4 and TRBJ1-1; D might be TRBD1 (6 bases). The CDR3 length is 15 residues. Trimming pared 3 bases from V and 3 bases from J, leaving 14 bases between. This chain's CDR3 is CASSFLGGEDTEAFF. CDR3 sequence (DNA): TGTGCCAGCAGTTTTCTAGGGGGGGAGGACACTGAAGCTTTCTTT.

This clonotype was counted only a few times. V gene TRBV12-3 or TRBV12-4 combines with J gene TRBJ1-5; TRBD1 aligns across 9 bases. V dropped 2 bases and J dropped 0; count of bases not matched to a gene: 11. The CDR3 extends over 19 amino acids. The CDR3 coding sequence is TGTGCCAGCAGTTTATCTTCGCGGGACAGGGATTATAGCAATCAGCCCCAGCATTTT. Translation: CASSLSSRDRDYSNQPQHF.

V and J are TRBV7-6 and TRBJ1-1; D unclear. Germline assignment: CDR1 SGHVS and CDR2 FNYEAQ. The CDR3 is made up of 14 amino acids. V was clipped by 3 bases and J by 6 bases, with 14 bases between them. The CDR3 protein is CASSFEDGSPEAFF. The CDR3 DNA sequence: TGTGCCAGCAGCTTCGAGGACGGGTCGCCTGAAGCTTTCTTT. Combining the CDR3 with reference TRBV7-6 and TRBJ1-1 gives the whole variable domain GAGVSQSPRYKVTKRGQDVALRCDPISGHVSLYWYRQALGQGPEFLTYFNYEAQQDKSGLPNDRFSAERPEGSISTLTIQRTEQRDSAMYRCASSFEDGSPEAFFGQGTRLTVV.

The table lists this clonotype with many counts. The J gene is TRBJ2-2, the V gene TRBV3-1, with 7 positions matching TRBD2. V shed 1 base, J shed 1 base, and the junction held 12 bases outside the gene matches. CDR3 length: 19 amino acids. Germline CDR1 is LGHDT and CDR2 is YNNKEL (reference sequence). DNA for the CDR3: TGTGCCAGCAGCCAAGTAGTTCGAGCGGGGACGGAGAACACCGGGGAGCTGTTTTTT. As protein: CASSQVVRAGTENTGELFF. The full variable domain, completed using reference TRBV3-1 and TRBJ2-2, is DTAVSQTPKYLVTQMGNDKSIKCEQNLGHDTMYWYKQDSKKFLKIMFSYNNKELIINETVPNRFSPKSPDKAHLNLHINSLELGDSAVYFCASSQVVRAGTENTGELFFGEGSRLTVL.

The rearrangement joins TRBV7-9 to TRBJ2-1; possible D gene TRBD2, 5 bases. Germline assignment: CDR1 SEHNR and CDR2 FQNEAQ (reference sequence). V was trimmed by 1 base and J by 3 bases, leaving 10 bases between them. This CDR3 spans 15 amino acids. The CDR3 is CASSLGQDFYNEQFF. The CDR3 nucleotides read TGTGCCAGCAGCTTAGGTCAGGACTTCTACAATGAGCAGTTCTTC.

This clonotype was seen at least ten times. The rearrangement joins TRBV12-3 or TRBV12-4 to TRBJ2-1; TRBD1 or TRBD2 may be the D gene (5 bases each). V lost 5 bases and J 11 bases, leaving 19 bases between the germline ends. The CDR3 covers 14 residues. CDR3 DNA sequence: TGTGCCAGCAGTGCCTCGATAGCGACAGAGAAGCAGTTCTTC. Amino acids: CASSASIATEKQFF.

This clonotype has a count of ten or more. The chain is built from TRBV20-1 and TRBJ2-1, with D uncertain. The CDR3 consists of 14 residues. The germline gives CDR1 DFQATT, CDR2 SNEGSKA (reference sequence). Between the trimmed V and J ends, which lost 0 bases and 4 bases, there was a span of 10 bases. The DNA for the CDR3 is TGCAGTGCTAGAGATCTCCGCGGTTACAATGAGCAGTTCTTC. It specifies CSARDLRGYNEQFF.

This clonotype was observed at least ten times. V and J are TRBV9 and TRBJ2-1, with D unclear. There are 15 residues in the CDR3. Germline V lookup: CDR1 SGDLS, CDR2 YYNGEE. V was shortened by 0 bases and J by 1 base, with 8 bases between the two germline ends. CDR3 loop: CASSVVGESYNEQFF. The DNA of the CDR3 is TGTGCCAGCAGCGTAGTAGGTGAATCCTACAATGAGCAGTTCTTC.